Following are 31 T cell receptor beta chains from one sample sequenced in a study of cytomegalovirus exposure and HLA in healthy donors. PCR used 60 Vbeta primers and 13 Jbeta primers. Clones were sequenced by immunoSEQ multiplex PCR, and TCRdb holds only the in-frame ones, with some missing. The table records fewer than 200,000 clones, just over 70% of them present only once. Specimen: PBMCs. These receptor sequences come from a human donor in good health.

Points on this clone: An end of the junction does not agree with germline; a read error may underlie this. The sample has other DNA sequences that encode this CDR3 too. The CDR3 nucleotides read TGCGCCAGCAGTGAAGGGCAGTCCGCTAATGAAAAACTGTTTTTT. This translates into CASSEGQSANEKLFF. This chain uses TRBV2 with TRBJ1-4; D gene uncertain. The CDR3 is 15 residues long. Germline V gene lookup returns CDR1 SNHLY and CDR2 FYNNEI.

This clone was counted a few times. The V call is TRBV5-1, the J call TRBJ2-5, with 8 bases lining up with TRBD2. J gave up 5 bases and V 0 bases, and 9 bases lay outside the gene matches. The CDR3 has 16 residues. The germline V gene encodes CDR1 SGHRS and CDR2 YFSETQ. CDR3 in DNA: TGCGCCAGCAGCTTGGGGGCGGGGGGCCGTCCGGAGACCCAGTACTTC. This codes for CASSLGAGGRPETQYF.

This chain joins TRBV5-6 and TRBJ2-3; D possibly corresponds to TRBD1 (5 bases). The germline V gene encodes CDR1 SGHDT and CDR2 YYEEEE. Trimming took off 4 bases at V and 2 bases at J, with 17 bases between the two ends. CDR3 length equals 16 residues. This CDR3 reads CASSPGVGLHTDTQYF. In DNA, the CDR3 is TGTGCCAGCAGCCCAGGTGTGGGGCTTCACACAGATACGCAGTATTTT.

The V and J genes are TRBV7-8 and TRBJ2-1; 10 bases are shared with TRBD2. There are 17 residues in the CDR3. Germline values: CDR1 SGHVS, CDR2 FQNEAQ. V trimming: 0 bases; J trimming: 2 bases; junction bases outside the gene matches: 4. CDR3 amino acids: CASSLASGGVTYNEQFF. The CDR3 DNA is TGTGCCAGCAGCTTAGCCAGCGGGGGGGTCACCTACAATGAGCAGTTCTTC.

This chain uses TRBV5-1 with TRBJ1-2; possible D gene TRBD1, 5 bases. Germline V gene data show CDR1 as SGHRS and CDR2 as YFSETQ. V lost 1 base and J lost 2, with 9 bases in between. The length of the CDR3 is 14 residues. CDR3 DNA: TGCGCCAGCAGCTTGAGTCAGGGAAACTATGGCTACACCTTC. Translated: CASSLSQGNYGYTF.

This clone showed up just a few times. V usage is TRBV5-1 and J usage is TRBJ1-1, with 7 bases aligning to TRBD1. The CDR3 totals 18 residues. Germline-derived CDR1 and CDR2 are SGHRS and YFSETQ. Trimming took 1 base from V and 5 from J; bases not matched to a gene: 17. The DNA for the CDR3 is TGCGCCAGCAGCTTGTTTCCAACCCGGACAGGTGGAGGAACTGAAGCTTTCTTT. Translation: CASSLFPTRTGGGTEAFF.

This clone has a single count. The V call is TRBV7-2, the J call TRBJ1-1; 8 bases agree with TRBD1. The V gene end was trimmed by 5 bases and the J gene end by 3 bases; junction bases not matched to a gene: 8. CDR1 and CDR2 (germline): SGHTA, FQGNSA. The CDR3 extends over 15 amino acids. In nucleotides, the CDR3 is TGTGCCAGCAGCCCTGAGACAGGGGTGGACACTGAAGCTTTCTTT. It is translated as CASSPETGVDTEAFF.

The rearrangement joins TRBV29-1 to TRBJ2-1, with 7 bases that match TRBD1. CDR1 is SQVTM, CDR2 ANQGSEA, per germline. J gave up 4 bases and V 4 bases, and 7 bases lay outside the gene matches. The CDR3 is 14 residues long. CDR3 nucleotides: TGCAGCGTTGGGGTGGGGACAGAATACAATGAGCAGTTCTTC. This gives the protein CSVGVGTEYNEQFF.

The chain joins TRBV2 to TRBJ2-5; 9 positions match TRBD1. The CDR3 spans 13 residues. With V trimmed by 6 bases and J by 5 bases, 4 bases remained unmatched. Germline values: CDR1 SNHLY, CDR2 FYNNEI. This CDR3 reads CASRGQGLETQYF. CDR3 coding DNA: TGTGCCAGCAGGGGACAGGGATTGGAGACCCAGTACTTC.

This clone was found once. One junction end does not reproduce the germline sequence, and a read error may be involved. The chain employs TRBV10-2 and TRBJ1-2, with 7 bases identical to TRBD1. The CDR3 spans 13 residues. Per germline, CDR1 WSHSY and CDR2 SAAADI. The CDR3 loop is CASNEETGYGYTF. The CDR3 bases are TGCGCCAGCAATGAGGAGACAGGGTATGGCTACACCTTC.

The CDR3 spells CSVWEAGGQGIPYEQYF. The CDR3, as DNA: TGCAGCGTTTGGGAGGCCGGCGGACAGGGGATTCCCTACGAGCAGTACTTC. This chain connects TRBV29-1 to TRBJ2-5; 9 bases line up with TRBD1. The J call may be faulty, since TRBJ2-7 better matches the DNA end. Germline V gives CDR1 SQVTM, CDR2 ANQGSEA. This CDR3 is built from 17 residues.

V and J are TRBV4-3 and TRBJ1-2, with 7 bases that match TRBD1. The CDR3 sequence is 17 residues long. Unmatched junction bases numbered 8, after V lost 0 bases and J lost 1 base. In germline, CDR1 is LGHNA, CDR2 YSLEER. CDR3 in DNA: TGCGCCAGCAGCCAAGAACGAGGGGGACAGATTAACTATGGCTACACCTTC. This sequence encodes CASSQERGGQINYGYTF.

The chain links TRBV5-1 to TRBJ2-2, with D maybe TRBD1 (5 bases). Germline V gives CDR1 SGHRS, CDR2 YFSETQ. The CDR3 covers 15 residues. V was shortened by 1 base and J by 0 bases, with 7 bases between the two germline ends. CDR3 sequence reads: CASSLKDTNTGELFF. CDR3 bases: TGCGCCAGCAGCTTGAAGGACACGAACACCGGGGAGCTGTTTTTT.

The rearrangement joins TRBV21-1 to TRBJ1-2; the D call TRBD1 from the table was never checked on the DNA. TRBV21-1 is tagged as a pseudogene. The CDR3 has 12 amino acids. The CDR3 loop reads CARLIDRGGYTF. The DNA for the CDR3 is TGTGCCAGATTAATCGACAGGGGTGGCTACACCTTC.

The CDR3 DNA follows: TGTGCCAGCAGCTTCACTCAGGGGGCGCAAAATTCACCCCTCCACTTT. As protein: CASSFTQGAQNSPLHF. V gene TRBV9 combines with J gene TRBJ1-6; 8 bases fit TRBD1. Germline lookup yields CDR1 SGDLS and CDR2 YYNGEE. After removal of 4 bases from V and 7 bases from J, the junction contained 10 bases not matched to a gene. The CDR3 has 16 amino acids.

This clone has more than one count but fewer than ten. CDR3 coding DNA: TGCGCCAGCAGCCCCGTGACTAGCGGAATGGTCGGAACCGGGGAGCTGTTTTTT. This translates into CASSPVTSGMVGTGELFF. The rearrangement uses TRBV5-1 and TRBJ2-2, with 9 nucleotides matching TRBD2. This CDR3 contains 18 residues. V lost 4 bases and J lost 5; bases outside the gene matches: 15. The V gene's germline CDR1 is SGHRS and CDR2 YFSETQ.

This clone was observed once. V and J are TRBV19 and TRBJ1-2; 8 nucleotides match TRBD1. Per germline, CDR1 LNHDA and CDR2 SQIVND (reference sequence). Losses at the gene ends were 5 bases for V and 4 bases for J; bases not matched to a gene: 6. CDR3 length equals 14 residues. As DNA, the CDR3 is TGTGCCAGTAGTCCCCAAACAGGGGGCTATGGCTACACCTTC. It translates to CASSPQTGGYGYTF.

This clone was counted between two and nine times. The V gene is TRBV6-1, the J gene TRBJ2-7; the match to TRBD1 covers 8 bases. CDR1 is MNHNS, CDR2 SASEGT, per germline. The V gene end was trimmed by 6 bases and the J gene end by 3 bases; junction bases not matched to a gene: 7. The CDR3 extends over 14 amino acids. The CDR3 sequence: CASSPATGVYEQYF. The CDR3, as DNA: TGTGCCAGCAGCCCCGCGACAGGGGTCTACGAGCAGTACTTC.

This clone came up once. The chain joins TRBV7-3 to TRBJ1-1; D remains ambiguous. This CDR3 has 13 residues. V was clipped by 3 bases and J by 1 base, with 6 bases between them. Germline V gene sequence: CDR1 SGHTA, CDR2 FQGTGA. The CDR3 nucleotides are TGTGCCAGCAGCTTTGGCGGGAACACTGAAGCTTTCTTT. Its protein product is CASSFGGNTEAFF.

The chain combines TRBV6-5 with TRBJ1-5; TRBD1 matches at 8 bases. The J segment lost 9 bases and the V segment lost 0 bases, leaving 10 bases of the junction unmatched. The V gene's germline CDR1 is MNHEY and CDR2 SVGAGI. This CDR3 is 16 amino acids long. As DNA, the CDR3 is TGTGCCAGCAGTTACTCGACGCCAGGACAGGGAAGGCCCCAGCATTTT. Protein sequence: CASSYSTPGQGRPQHF.

The rearrangement links TRBV2 to TRBJ1-2; perhaps TRBD1 as D (6 bases). The CDR3 covers 12 residues. V shed 6 bases and J shed 8 bases, with 13 bases lying between them. CDR1 is SNHLY, CDR2 FYNNEI, per germline. As DNA, the CDR3 is TGTGCCAGCAGCGGGGACATCGAAGGCTACACCTTC. Protein sequence: CASSGDIEGYTF.

The chain uses TRBV19 and TRBJ2-3; D is perhaps TRBD1 (6 bases). CDR3 length: 14 residues. Trimming took off 2 bases at V and 3 bases at J, with 9 bases between the two ends. The germline gives CDR1 LNHDA, CDR2 SQIVND (reference sequence). CDR3 residues: CASSIRQGTDTQYF. The CDR3 DNA follows: TGTGCCAGTAGTATACGGCAGGGGACAGATACGCAGTATTTT.

The chain carries TRBV7-2 and TRBJ1-2, with 7 bases fitting TRBD1. Germline loops: CDR1 SGHTA, CDR2 FQGNSA. The CDR3 contains 12 residues. Germline trimming cut 5 bases from V and 14 bases from J; bases unmatched to any gene: 11. As DNA, the CDR3 is TGTGCCAGCAGCGCTCTGACAGGGCTATATACCTTC. This codes for CASSALTGLYTF.

CDR3 loop: CASSSNDRAAFF. DNA for the CDR3: TGTGCCAGCAGCTCAAATGACAGGGCAGCTTTCTTT. This chain connects TRBV7-9 to TRBJ1-1; 7 bases are shared with TRBD1. The CDR3 contains 12 residues. Germline V CDR1 and CDR2: SEHNR, FQNEAQ (reference sequence). The junction had 6 bases not matched to a gene; V was cut back by 4 bases and J by 10 bases.

This clone was detected only once. This chain joins TRBV15 and TRBJ1-4, with 9 positions matching TRBD1. Germline CDR1 reads LNHNV; CDR2 reads YYDKDF (reference sequence). With 2 bases clipped from V and 2 bases from J, the junction kept 6 bases outside the gene matches. The CDR3 has 17 amino acids. CDR3 bases: TGTGCCACCAGCAGAAGAACAGGGGGCCGGACTAATGAAAAACTGTTTTTT. Translating gives CATSRRTGGRTNEKLFF.

The chain uses TRBV5-6 and TRBJ2-5, with D possibly matching TRBD1 (6 bases). This CDR3 spans 12 amino acids. Trimming left V 2 bases short and J 11 bases short, with 13 bases between. CDR1 and CDR2 from the germline V gene are SGHDT and YYEEEE. CDR3 residues: CASSFLQGEQYF. The CDR3 nucleotides read TGTGCCAGCAGCTTCCTACAGGGAGAGCAGTACTTC.

This clone has a handful of counts. The gene calls are TRBV6-1 and TRBJ1-1, with D unresolved. Germline values: CDR1 MNHNS, CDR2 SASEGT. The CDR3 consists of 13 residues. Trimming shortened V by 1 base and J by 10 bases, and 13 bases separated the two germline ends. CDR3 DNA sequence: TGTGCCAGCAGTGAAGAGGAGGGATTGAGAGCTTTCTTT. Its protein product is CASSEEEGLRAFF.

This clone was seen only once. The V gene is TRBV11-2, the J gene TRBJ1-6; D is possibly TRBD1 (6 bases). Germline V gene lookup returns CDR1 SGHAT and CDR2 FQNNGV. V gave up 6 bases and J gave up 10 bases, with 19 bases separating them. CDR3 size: 15 residues. The CDR3 protein is CASSSKGVWGSPLHF. In nucleotides, the CDR3 is TGTGCCAGCAGTTCGAAGGGGGTTTGGGGATCACCCCTCCACTTT.

This chain connects TRBV19 to TRBJ1-3; 7 nucleotides agree with TRBD1. The CDR3 length is 13 residues. V lost 6 bases and J lost 7; bases outside the gene matches: 6. Germline V gives CDR1 LNHDA, CDR2 SQIVND (reference sequence). The CDR3 sequence: CASRVQGKNTIYF. CDR3 in DNA: TGTGCCAGTAGAGTACAGGGGAAGAACACCATATATTTT.

The CDR3 sequence: CASTRGLAGGRSTDTQYF. The CDR3 bases are TGTGCCAGTACCCGAGGACTAGCGGGGGGCCGAAGCACAGATACGCAGTATTTT. The genes are TRBV19 and TRBJ2-3; 14 positions agree with TRBD2. Looked up from germline, CDR1 is LNHDA and CDR2 is SQIVND (reference sequence). The CDR3 is 18 residues long. The junction had 9 bases not matched to a gene; V was cut back by 7 bases and J by 0 bases.

CDR3 residues: CAWSPPGGAHEQYF. In nucleotides, the CDR3 is TGTGCCTGGAGCCCCCCTGGGGGGGCACACGAGCAGTACTTC. This rearrangement joins TRBV30 to TRBJ2-7; D may be TRBD2 (7 bases). This CDR3 is 14 amino acids long. V was pared by 3 bases and J by 5 bases, with 17 bases between. The germline V gene encodes CDR1 GTSNPN and CDR2 SVGIG (reference sequence).